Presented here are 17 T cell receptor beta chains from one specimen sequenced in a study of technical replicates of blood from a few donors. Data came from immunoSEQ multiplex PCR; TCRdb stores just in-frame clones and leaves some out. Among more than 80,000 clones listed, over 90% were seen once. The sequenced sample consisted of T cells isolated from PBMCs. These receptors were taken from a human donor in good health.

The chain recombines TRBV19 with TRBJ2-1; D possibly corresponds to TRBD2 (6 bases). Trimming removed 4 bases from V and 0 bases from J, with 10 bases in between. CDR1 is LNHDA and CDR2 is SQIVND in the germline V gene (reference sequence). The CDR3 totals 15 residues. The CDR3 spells CASSRDGSSYNEQFF. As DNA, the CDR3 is TGTGCCAGTAGTAGGGACGGGAGCTCCTACAATGAGCAGTTCTTC.

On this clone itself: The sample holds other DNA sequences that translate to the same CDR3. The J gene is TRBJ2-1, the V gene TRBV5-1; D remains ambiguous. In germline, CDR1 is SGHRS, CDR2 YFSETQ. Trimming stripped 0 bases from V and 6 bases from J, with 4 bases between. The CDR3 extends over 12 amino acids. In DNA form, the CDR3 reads TGCGCCAGCAGCTTGGCGGGCAATGAGCAGTTCTTC. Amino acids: CASSLAGNEQFF. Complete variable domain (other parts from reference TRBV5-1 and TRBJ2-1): KAGVTQTPRYLIKTRGQQVTLSCSPISGHRSVSWYQQTPGQGLQFLFEYFSETQRNKGNFPGRFSGRQFSNSRSEMNVSTLELGDSALYLCASSLAGNEQFFGPGTRLTVL.

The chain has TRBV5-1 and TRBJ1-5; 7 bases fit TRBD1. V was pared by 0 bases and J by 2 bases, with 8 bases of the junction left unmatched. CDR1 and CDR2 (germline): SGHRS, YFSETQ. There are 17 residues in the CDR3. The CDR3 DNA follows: TGCGCCAGCAGCTTGGAACCAGGGGGTACGGGCAATCAGCCCCAGCATTTT. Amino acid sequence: CASSLEPGGTGNQPQHF.

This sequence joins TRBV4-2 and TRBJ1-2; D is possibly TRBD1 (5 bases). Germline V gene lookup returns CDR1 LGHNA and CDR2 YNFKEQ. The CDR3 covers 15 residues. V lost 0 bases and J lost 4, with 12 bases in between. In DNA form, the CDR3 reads TGTGCCAGCAGCCAAGATCCAGGGCTGAGCTATGGCTACACCTTC. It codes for CASSQDPGLSYGYTF.

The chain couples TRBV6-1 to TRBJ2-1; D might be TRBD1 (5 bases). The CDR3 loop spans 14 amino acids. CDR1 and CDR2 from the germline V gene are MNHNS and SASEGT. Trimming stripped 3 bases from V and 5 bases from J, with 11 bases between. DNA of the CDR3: TGTGCCAGCAGTGAGCAGGGTAAGAACAATGAGCAGTTCTTC. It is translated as CASSEQGKNNEQFF.

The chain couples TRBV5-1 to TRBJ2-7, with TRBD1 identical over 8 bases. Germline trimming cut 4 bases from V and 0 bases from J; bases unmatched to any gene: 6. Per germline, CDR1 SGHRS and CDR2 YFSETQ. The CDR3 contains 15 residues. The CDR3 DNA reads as TGCGCCAGCAGCGGAGGACAGGGTGTCTCCTACGAGCAGTACTTC. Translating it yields CASSGGQGVSYEQYF.

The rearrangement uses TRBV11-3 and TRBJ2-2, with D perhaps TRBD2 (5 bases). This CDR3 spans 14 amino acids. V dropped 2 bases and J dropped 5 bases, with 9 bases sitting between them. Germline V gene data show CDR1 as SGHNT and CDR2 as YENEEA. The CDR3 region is CASSLRGETGELFF. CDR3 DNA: TGTGCCAGCAGCTTACGGGGTGAGACCGGGGAGCTGTTTTTT.

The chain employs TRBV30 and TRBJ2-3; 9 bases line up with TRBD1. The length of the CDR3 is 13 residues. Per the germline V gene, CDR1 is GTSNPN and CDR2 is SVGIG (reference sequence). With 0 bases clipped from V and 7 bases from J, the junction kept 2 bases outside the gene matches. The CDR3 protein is CAWSVGTGNTQYF. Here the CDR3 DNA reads TGTGCCTGGAGTGTAGGGACAGGGAATACGCAGTATTTT.

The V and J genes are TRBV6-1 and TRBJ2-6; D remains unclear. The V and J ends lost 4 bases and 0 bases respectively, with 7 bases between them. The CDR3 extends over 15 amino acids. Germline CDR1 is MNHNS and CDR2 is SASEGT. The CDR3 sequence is CASSGVGSGANVLTF. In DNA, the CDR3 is TGTGCCAGCAGTGGCGTCGGCTCTGGGGCCAACGTCCTGACTTTC.

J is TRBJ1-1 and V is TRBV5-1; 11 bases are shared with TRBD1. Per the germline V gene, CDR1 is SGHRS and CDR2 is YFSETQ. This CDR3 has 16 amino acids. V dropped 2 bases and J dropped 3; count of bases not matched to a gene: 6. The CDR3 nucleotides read TGCGCCAGCAGCTTTGGGGACAGGGGGTATGACACTGAAGCTTTCTTT. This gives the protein CASSFGDRGYDTEAFF.

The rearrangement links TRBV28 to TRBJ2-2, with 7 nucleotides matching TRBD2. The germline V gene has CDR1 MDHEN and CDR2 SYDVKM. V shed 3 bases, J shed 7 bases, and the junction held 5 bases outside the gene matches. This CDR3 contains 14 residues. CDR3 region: CASSLGGGNGELFF. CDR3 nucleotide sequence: TGTGCCAGCAGTTTGGGGGGAGGGAACGGGGAGCTGTTTTTT.

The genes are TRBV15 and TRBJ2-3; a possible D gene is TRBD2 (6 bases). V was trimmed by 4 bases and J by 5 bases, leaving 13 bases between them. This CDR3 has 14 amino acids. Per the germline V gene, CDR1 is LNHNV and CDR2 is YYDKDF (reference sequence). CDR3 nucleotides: TGTGCCACCAGCAAACTTAGCGGCCAAGATACGCAGTATTTT. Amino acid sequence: CATSKLSGQDTQYF.

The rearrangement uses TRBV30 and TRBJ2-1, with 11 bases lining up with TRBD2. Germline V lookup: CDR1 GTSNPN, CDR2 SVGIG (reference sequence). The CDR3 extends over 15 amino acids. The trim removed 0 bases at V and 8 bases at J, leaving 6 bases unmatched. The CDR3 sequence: CAWSVLAGAYYEQFF. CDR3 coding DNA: TGTGCCTGGAGTGTACTAGCGGGAGCTTATTATGAGCAGTTCTTC.

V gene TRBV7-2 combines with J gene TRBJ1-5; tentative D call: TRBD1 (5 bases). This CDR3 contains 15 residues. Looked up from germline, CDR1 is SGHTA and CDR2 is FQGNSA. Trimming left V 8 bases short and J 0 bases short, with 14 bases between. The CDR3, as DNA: TGTGCCAGCCGAACAGGTCTTCTTAGCAATCAGCCCCAGCATTTT. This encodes CASRTGLLSNQPQHF.

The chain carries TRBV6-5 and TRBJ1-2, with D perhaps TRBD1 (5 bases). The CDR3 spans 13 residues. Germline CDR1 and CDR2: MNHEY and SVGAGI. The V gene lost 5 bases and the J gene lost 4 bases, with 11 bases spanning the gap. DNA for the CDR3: TGTGCCAGCAGTGCAGGGCCCCCCTATGGCTACACCTTC. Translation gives CASSAGPPYGYTF.

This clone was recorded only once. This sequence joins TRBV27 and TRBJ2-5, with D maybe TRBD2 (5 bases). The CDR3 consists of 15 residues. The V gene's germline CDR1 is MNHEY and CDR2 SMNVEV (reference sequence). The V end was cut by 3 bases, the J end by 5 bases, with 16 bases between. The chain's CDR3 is CASSLGVATRETQYF. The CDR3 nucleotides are TGTGCCAGCAGTTTGGGTGTAGCGACCAGGGAGACCCAGTACTTC.

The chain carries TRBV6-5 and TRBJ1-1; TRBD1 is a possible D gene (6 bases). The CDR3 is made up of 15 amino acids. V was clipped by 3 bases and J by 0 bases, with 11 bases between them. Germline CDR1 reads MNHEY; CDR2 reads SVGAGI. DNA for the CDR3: TGTGCCAGCAGTTATTCCGGACAGCTGAACACTGAAGCTTTCTTT. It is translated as CASSYSGQLNTEAFF.